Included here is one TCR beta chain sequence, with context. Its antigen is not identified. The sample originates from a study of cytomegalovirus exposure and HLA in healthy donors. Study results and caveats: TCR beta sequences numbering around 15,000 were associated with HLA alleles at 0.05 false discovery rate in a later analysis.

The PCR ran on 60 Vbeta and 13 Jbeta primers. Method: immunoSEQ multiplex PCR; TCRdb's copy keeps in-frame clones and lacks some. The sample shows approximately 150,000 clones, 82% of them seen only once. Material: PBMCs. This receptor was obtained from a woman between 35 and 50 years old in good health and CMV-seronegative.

CDR3 protein: CASAGTSGAYEQYF. The CDR3 nucleotides are TGTGCCAGCGCCGGGACTAGCGGAGCCTACGAGCAGTACTTC. The V gene is TRBV11-2, the J gene TRBJ2-7, with 11 positions matching TRBD2. V was pared by 8 bases and J by 2 bases, with 5 bases of the junction left unmatched. Per the germline V gene, CDR1 is SGHAT and CDR2 is FQNNGV. The CDR3 extends over 14 amino acids.